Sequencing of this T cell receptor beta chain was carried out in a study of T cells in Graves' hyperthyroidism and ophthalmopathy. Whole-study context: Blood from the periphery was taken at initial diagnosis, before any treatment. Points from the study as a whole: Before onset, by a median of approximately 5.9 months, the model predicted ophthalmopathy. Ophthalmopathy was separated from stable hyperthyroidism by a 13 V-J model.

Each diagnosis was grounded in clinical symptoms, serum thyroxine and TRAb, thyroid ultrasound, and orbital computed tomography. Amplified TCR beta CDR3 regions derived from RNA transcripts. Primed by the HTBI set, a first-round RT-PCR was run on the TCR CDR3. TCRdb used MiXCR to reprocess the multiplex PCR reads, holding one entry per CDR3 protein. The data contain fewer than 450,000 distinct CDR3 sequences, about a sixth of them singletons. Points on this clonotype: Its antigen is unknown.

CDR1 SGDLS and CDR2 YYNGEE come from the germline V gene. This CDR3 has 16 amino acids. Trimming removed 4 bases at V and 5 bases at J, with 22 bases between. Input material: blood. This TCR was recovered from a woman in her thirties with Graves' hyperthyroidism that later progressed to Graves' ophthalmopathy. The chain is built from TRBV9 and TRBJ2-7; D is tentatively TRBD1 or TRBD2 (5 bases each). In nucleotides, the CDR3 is TGTGCCAGCAGCCCCCGTTGGCAGGGCTTCGGGGACGAGCAGTACTTC. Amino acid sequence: CASSPRWQGFGDEQYF.